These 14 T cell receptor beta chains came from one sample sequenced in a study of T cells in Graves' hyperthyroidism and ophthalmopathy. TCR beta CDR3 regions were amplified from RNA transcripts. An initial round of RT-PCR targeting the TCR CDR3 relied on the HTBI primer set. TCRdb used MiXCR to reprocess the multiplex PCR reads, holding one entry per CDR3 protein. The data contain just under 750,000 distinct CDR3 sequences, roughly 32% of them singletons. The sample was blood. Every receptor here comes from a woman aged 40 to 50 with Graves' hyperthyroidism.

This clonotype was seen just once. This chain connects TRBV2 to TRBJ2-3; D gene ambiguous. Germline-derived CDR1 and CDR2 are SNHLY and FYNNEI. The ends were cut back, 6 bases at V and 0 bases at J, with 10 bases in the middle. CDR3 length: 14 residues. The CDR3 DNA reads TGTGCCAGCAGGGAGTCCACTAGCACAGATACGCAGTATTTT. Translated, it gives CASRESTSTDTQYF.

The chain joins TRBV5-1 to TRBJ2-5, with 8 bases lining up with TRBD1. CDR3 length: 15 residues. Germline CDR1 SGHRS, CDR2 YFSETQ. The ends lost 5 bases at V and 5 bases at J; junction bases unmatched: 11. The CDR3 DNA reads TGCGCCAGCAGAGGACAGGGCGAGGTTTTGGAGACCCAGTACTTC. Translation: CASRGQGEVLETQYF.

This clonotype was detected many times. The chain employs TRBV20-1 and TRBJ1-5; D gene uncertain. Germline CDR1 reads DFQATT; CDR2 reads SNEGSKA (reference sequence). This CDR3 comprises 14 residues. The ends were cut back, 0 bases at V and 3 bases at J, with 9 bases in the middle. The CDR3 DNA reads TGCAGTGCTAGAGATCGTGGGAACAATCAGCCCCAGCATTTT. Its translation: CSARDRGNNQPQHF.

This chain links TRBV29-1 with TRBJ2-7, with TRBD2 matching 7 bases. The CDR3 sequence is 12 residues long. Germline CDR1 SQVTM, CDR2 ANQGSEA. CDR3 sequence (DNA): TGCAGTTTAGCGGCTAGCGGTTACGAGCAGTACTTC. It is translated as CSLAASGYEQYF.

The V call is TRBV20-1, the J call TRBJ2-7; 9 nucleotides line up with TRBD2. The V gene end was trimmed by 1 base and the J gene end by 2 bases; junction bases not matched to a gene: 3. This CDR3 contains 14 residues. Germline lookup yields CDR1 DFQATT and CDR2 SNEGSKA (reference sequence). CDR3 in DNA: TGCAGTGCTAGAGGCGAGCGGGGGGCCTACGAGCAGTACTTC. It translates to CSARGERGAYEQYF.

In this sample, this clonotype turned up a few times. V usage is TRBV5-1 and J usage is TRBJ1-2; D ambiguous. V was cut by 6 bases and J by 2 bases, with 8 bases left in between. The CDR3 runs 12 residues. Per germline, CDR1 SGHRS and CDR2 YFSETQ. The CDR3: CASKYGNYGYTF. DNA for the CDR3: TGCGCCAGCAAATACGGGAACTATGGCTACACCTTC.

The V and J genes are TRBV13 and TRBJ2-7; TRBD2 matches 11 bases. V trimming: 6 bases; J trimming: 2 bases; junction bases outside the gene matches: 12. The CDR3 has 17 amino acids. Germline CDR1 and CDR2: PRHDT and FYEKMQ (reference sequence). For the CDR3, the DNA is TGTGCCAGCAGTTACCAAAACATAGCGGGGGGGGCCTACGAGCAGTACTTC. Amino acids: CASSYQNIAGGAYEQYF.

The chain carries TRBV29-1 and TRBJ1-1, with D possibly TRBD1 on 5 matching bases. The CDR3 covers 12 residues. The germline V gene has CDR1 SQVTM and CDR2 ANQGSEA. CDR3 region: CTYRRDPGFPFF. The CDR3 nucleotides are TGCACCTATAGACGGGACCCAGGCTTCCCTTTCTTT. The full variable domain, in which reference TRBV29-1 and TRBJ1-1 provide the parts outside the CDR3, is SAVISQKPSRDICQRGTSLTIQCQVDSQVTMMFWYRQQPGQSLTLIATANQGSEATYESGFVIDKFPISRPNLTFSTLTVSNMSPEDSSIYLCTYRRDPGFPFFGQGTRLTVV.

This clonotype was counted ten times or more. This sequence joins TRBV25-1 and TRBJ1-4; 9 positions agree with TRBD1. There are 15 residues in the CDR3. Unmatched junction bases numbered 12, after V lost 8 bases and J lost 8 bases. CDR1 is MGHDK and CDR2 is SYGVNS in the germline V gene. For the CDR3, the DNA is TGTGCCAGCTCCGAGTTGACAGGGGGAGGCGAAAAACTGTTTTTT. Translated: CASSELTGGGEKLFF.

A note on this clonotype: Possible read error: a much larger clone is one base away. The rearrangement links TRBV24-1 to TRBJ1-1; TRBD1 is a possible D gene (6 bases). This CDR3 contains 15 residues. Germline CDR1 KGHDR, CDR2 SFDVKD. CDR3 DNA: TGTGTCACCAGTGATCCACAGGGACGGAACACTGAAGCTTTCTTT. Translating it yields CVTSDPQGRNTEAFF.

The CDR3 region has the DNA TGTGCCAGCAGTCCGACACAGGGAGGTACTGAAGCTTTCTTT. Encoded protein: CASSPTQGGTEAFF. The V gene is TRBV6-5, the J gene TRBJ1-1; D is possibly TRBD1 (6 bases). The CDR3 is 14 residues long. V was trimmed by 5 bases and J by 5 bases, leaving 15 bases between them. Germline V gene sequence: CDR1 MNHEY, CDR2 SVGAGI.

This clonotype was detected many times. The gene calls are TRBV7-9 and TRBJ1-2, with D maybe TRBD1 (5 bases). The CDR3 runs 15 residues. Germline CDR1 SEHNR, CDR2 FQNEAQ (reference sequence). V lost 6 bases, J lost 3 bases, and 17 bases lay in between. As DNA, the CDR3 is TGTGCCAGCAGACCCCCCGACAGACTCTACTATGGCTACACCTTC. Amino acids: CASRPPDRLYYGYTF.

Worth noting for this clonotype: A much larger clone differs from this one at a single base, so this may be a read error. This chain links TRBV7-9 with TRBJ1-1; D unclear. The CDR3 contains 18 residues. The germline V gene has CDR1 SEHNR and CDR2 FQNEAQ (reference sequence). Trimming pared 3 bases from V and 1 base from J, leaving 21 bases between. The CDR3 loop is CASSFGVTLPETNTEAFF. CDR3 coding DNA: TGTGCCAGCAGCTTCGGGGTCACCTTGCCCGAAACGAACACTGAAGCTTTCTTT.

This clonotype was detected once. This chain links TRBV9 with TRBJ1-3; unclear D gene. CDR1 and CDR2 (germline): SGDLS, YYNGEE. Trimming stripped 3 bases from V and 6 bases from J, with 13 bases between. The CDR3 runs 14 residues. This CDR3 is CASSGGIPENTIYF. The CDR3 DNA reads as TGTGCCAGCAGCGGGGGAATTCCGGAAAACACCATATATTTT.